This T cell receptor beta chain was identified in a study of T cell repertoires in cytomegalovirus infection. Study background: Based on public TCR beta signatures, there were indications of CMV infection and of a matching HLA type.

This clonotype was counted at least ten times. Its antigen is unknown. Trimming took off 5 bases at V and 7 bases at J, with 9 bases between the two ends. This CDR3 spans 13 amino acids. Germline V gives CDR1 SGHAT, CDR2 FQNNGV. Study-level results: The cumulative frequency of public TCR beta families distinguished individuals who carried CMV together with the relevant HLA. The ex vivo response was dominated by HLA-C-restricted CMV-specific TCR beta clonotypes.

TCRdb reprocessed the reads via MiXCR and lists one record per CDR3 protein. In the table there are a few hundred thousand distinct CDR3 sequences, around 18% of which are singletons. The material sequenced was PBMCs. The chain has TRBV11-2 and TRBJ1-6; D ambiguous. The receptor's source is a human donor in good health (CMV status not recorded). Some clones in this sample may be carry-over from other donors' samples. DNA for the CDR3: TGTGCCAGCAGCCATACTCCCAATTCACCCCTCCACTTT. Amino acid sequence: CASSHTPNSPLHF.